What follows are 3 T cell receptor beta chains derived from one specimen sequenced in a study of blood T cells in healthy people across ages. It was with a sample-barcoded 5' primer and a J-beta primer mix that a second PCR of about 6 to 12 cycles was run. TCRdb ran MiXCR on the 5' RACE reads and lists one entry per CDR3 protein. The table records more than 1,400,000 distinct CDR3 sequences, 42% of them present only once. Material for sequencing was blood. These receptors all come from a woman aged 18-30 years in good health.

The chain couples TRBV7-2 to TRBJ2-7; 12 bases agree with TRBD2. The CDR3 extends over 17 amino acids. V lost 6 bases to trimming and J lost 0 bases; unmatched junction nucleotides: 9. CDR1 and CDR2 (germline): SGHTA, FQGNSA. The CDR3 DNA reads TGTGCCAGCAGTTCCGGGACTAGCGGGCCCCTCTCCTACGAGCAGTACTTC. This translates into CASSSGTSGPLSYEQYF.

The rearrangement joins TRBV29-1 to TRBJ2-6; D perhaps matches TRBD1 (6 bases). There are 16 residues in the CDR3. The germline V gene has CDR1 SQVTM and CDR2 ANQGSEA. V was pared by 4 bases and J by 0 bases, with 13 bases between. CDR3: CSVAAGANSGANVLTF. The DNA of the CDR3 is TGCAGCGTTGCGGCAGGGGCCAACTCTGGGGCCAACGTCCTGACTTTC.

This clonotype was observed a few times. The gene calls are TRBV20-1 and TRBJ2-5; D possibly corresponds to TRBD1 (5 bases). CDR3 length equals 14 residues. The V end lost 6 bases, the J end lost 4 bases, and 18 bases lay between the germline ends. Germline V gene lookup returns CDR1 DFQATT and CDR2 SNEGSKA (reference sequence). The CDR3 nucleotides read TGCAGTGCACCGACACAAGGGGTTGGAGAGACCCAGTACTTC. Translated: CSAPTQGVGETQYF.